Listed below are T cell receptor beta chains from one sample, sequenced in a study of HIV-infected patients and healthy controls. One entry per CDR3 protein results from TCRdb running MiXCR on the 5' RACE reads. The sample shows roughly 15,000 distinct CDR3 sequences, roughly 9.9% of them seen only once. The sample was blood. Receptors were obtained from an adult in good health. Each CDR3 is given with its conserved first and last residue. A D gene is named only where the DNA matches it firmly. Clone size is not always given. Where it is, it says once, few, many or a class for expanded clones.

TRBV7-2	few	TRBJ1-6	TRBD1	TGTGCCAGCAGCTTCCGGCCTTCCTCCGGGACAGGGGGGAATTCACCCCTCCACTTT	CASSFRPSSGTGGNSPLHF
TRBV10-3	many	TRBJ2-3	-	TGTGCCATCAGTGGGACTAGCACAGATACGCAGTATTTT	CAISGTSTDTQYF
TRBV6-5	few	TRBJ2-3	-	TGTGCCAGCAGATCTGGGGACATACCCACAGATACGCAGTATTTT	CASRSGDIPTDTQYF
TRBV7-9	many	TRBJ2-1	TRBD2	TGTGCCAGCAGCTTAGTCCTAGCGGAGGACAATGAGCAGTTCTTC	CASSLVLAEDNEQFF
TRBV7-9	medium-sized	TRBJ1-2	-	TGTGCCAGCAGCGGCGGGACACAAGTAAGGCCCGGCTACACCTTC	CASSGGTQVRPGYTF
TRBV2	medium-sized	TRBJ2-6	-	TGTGCCAGCAAGGGTAGAACGTCTGGGGCCAACGTCCTGACTTTC	CASKGRTSGANVLTF
TRBV2	-	TRBJ1-1	-	TGTGCCAGCAGTGATGAGGGTATCACTGAAGCTTTCTTT	CASSDEGITEAFF
TRBV19	many	TRBJ2-1	TRBD2	TGTGCCAGTACACTAGCGGGAGCGGCCTACAATGAGCAGTTCTTC	CASTLAGAAYNEQFF
TRBV6-1	many	TRBJ2-1	TRBD2	TGTGCCAGCAGTGTACTAGCGGGAGGGGCGGATGAGCAGTTCTTC	CASSVLAGGADEQFF
TRBV12-3/TRBV12-4	-	TRBJ1-2	TRBD1	TGTGCCAGCAGTTTCCGGGACAGGGGAAGGGCGGGTGGCTACACCTTC	CASSFRDRGRAGGYTF
TRBV7-2	medium-sized	TRBJ1-1	-	TGTGCCAGCAGCTTGGGGCGGAACACTGAAGCTTTCTTT	CASSLGRNTEAFF
TRBV6-5	medium-sized	TRBJ2-2	-	TGTGCCAGCAGTGGGGATGTTGGCGGGGAGCTGTTTTTT	CASSGDVGGELFF
TRBV5-1	medium-sized	TRBJ2-2	TRBD1	TGCGCCAGCAGGATACGATCGGGACAGTGGAACACCGGGGAGCTGTTTTTT	CASRIRSGQWNTGELFF
TRBV20-1	medium-sized	TRBJ2-7	TRBD1	TGCAGTGCCGCAGGGGTCCGGGACAGGGGTTACGAGCAGTACTTC	CSAAGVRDRGYEQYF
TRBV7-2	-	TRBJ1-2	-	TGTGCCAGCAGCTTTAAAGGGGACTCTAACTATGGCTACACCTTC	CASSFKGDSNYGYTF
TRBV5-6	few	TRBJ2-7	TRBD2	TGTGCCAGCAGCTCAAGGGGAGGGGCAACCTACGAGCAGTACTTC	CASSSRGGATYEQYF
TRBV20-1	medium-sized	TRBJ2-1	TRBD2	TGCAGTGCTAAAAATCTAGCGGGGGCGATCAATGAGCAGTTCTTC	CSAKNLAGAINEQFF
TRBV20-1	medium-sized	TRBJ2-1	TRBD1	TGCAGTGCTAATACAGGGGGCGACTACAATGAGCAGTTCTTC	CSANTGGDYNEQFF
TRBV7-2	medium-sized	TRBJ2-1	TRBD1	TGTGCCAGCAAGACAGGGGCTTACAATGAGCAGTTCTTC	CASKTGAYNEQFF
TRBV3-1	many	TRBJ2-3	-	TGTGCCAGCAGCCAAGGAACAGCTCTCCGTACAGATACGCAGTATTTT	CASSQGTALRTDTQYF
TRBV29-1	many	TRBJ1-1	-	TGCAGCGTTGAACAGAGGGATTATGAAGCTTTCTTT	CSVEQRDYEAFF
TRBV20-1	-	TRBJ1-1	-	TGCAGTGCTAGTCTGTTTCCCACTGAAGCTTTCTTT	CSASLFPTEAFF
TRBV5-8	many	TRBJ1-4	-	TGTGCCAGCAGCTTGTATGGGTCTGGGGAAAAACTGTTTTTT	CASSLYGSGEKLFF
TRBV7-9	many	TRBJ2-7	TRBD1	TGTGCCAGCAGCTCCTCGGACAGGGTATTCTACGAGCAGTACTTC	CASSSSDRVFYEQYF
TRBV5-1	many	TRBJ2-7	-	TGCGCCAGCAGCTTACAGGCGCTCTACGAGCAGTACTTC	CASSLQALYEQYF
TRBV15	many	TRBJ2-7	TRBD1	TGTGCCACCAGCACCGGGACAGGCTACGAGCAGTACTTC	CATSTGTGYEQYF
TRBV20-1	many	TRBJ1-6	-	TGCAGTGCTCCCGAGGGCAATCGTTTTAATTCACCCCTCCACTTT	CSAPEGNRFNSPLHF
TRBV7-6	-	TRBJ1-1	-	TGTGCCAGCAGCTTAGGGTCTGGAAACACTGAAGCTTTCTTT	CASSLGSGNTEAFF
TRBV20-1	medium-sized	TRBJ1-2	-	TGCAGTGCTACAAAATTAGACAGGCCGAAATATGGCTACACCTTC	CSATKLDRPKYGYTF
TRBV20-1	many	TRBJ1-3	-	TGCAGTGCTAGGCCAGGGAGCTCTGGAAACACCATATATTTT	CSARPGSSGNTIYF
TRBV20-1	medium-sized	TRBJ1-5	TRBD1	TGCAGTGCTACACCCCTGGGACAGGGGGATAATCAGCCCCAGCATTTT	CSATPLGQGDNQPQHF
TRBV12-3/TRBV12-4	many	TRBJ1-4	TRBD1	TGTGCCAGCAGTTTAAGTCAGGGGGAAGAAAAACTGTTTTTT	CASSLSQGEEKLFF
TRBV7-6	many	TRBJ2-3	TRBD2	TGTGCCAGCAGCCGTCAGACTAGCGGGATTATGTCAGATACGCAGTATTTT	CASSRQTSGIMSDTQYF
TRBV9	-	TRBJ2-1	TRBD2	TGTGCCAGCAGTGTGGGACTAGCGGGAGGGCTTAGTGAGCAGTTCTTC	CASSVGLAGGLSEQFF
TRBV5-1	many	TRBJ2-2	-	TGCGCCAGCAGGGGACCGCTTACCGCCGGGGAGCTGTTTTTT	CASRGPLTAGELFF
TRBV10-3	medium-sized	TRBJ1-3	-	TGTGCCATCAGTGAGTCGGGCAGAGCTGGAAACACCATATATTTT	CAISESGRAGNTIYF
TRBV28	-	TRBJ1-6	-	TGTGCCAGCAGTCCACCCGTGAGCTCCTATAATTCACCCCTCCACTTT	CASSPPVSSYNSPLHF
TRBV7-8	-	TRBJ2-5	-	TGTGCCAGCAGCTTAGTAACTTTCCAAGAGACCCAGTACTTC	CASSLVTFQETQYF
TRBV4-1	-	TRBJ1-1	-	TGCGCCAGCAGCCAAGGGACTGATCAAGCTTTCTTT	CASSQGTDQAFF
TRBV24-1	medium-sized	TRBJ1-1	-	TGTGCCACCAGCAGGGGATTGAACACTGAAGCTTTCTTT	CATSRGLNTEAFF
TRBV6-6	many	TRBJ2-3	-	TGTGCCAGCAGTTACTCGAGCGCGTTCAGCGATACGCAGTATTTT	CASSYSSAFSDTQYF
TRBV6-5	many	TRBJ2-7	TRBD1	TGTGCCAGCAGCGGCGACAGGGGGCTCTTCTACGAGCAGTACTTC	CASSGDRGLFYEQYF
TRBV14	medium-sized	TRBJ2-5	TRBD2	TGTGCCAGCAGTCTACTAGCGGGAGGACAAGAGACCCAGTACTTC	CASSLLAGGQETQYF